Shown below are 11 T cell receptor beta chains from a single sample sequenced in a study of OX40 agonist ivuxolimab in advanced cancers. Library preparation used the immunoSEQ multiplex PCR assay. Imported from immuneACCESS, the table was reduced by TCRdb to in-frame sequences with V and J called. These copies leave out some clones; in studies compared against another copy, an unresolved V gene accounts for under half, and the cause of the remainder is not known. Across this sample there are over 55,000 clones, with about 86% seen only once. The ten largest clones add up to around 2.3% of the sample. The material was CD4+ or CD8+ T cells sorted from blood, obtained in a trial of the OX40 agonist ivuxolimab. These TCRs come from an adult with an advanced solid tumor such as melanoma, head and neck, liver or kidney cancer.

Details on this clone: A junction end diverges from the germline sequence, so it may reflect a read error. The rearrangement links TRBV7-7 to TRBJ2-7; 8 bases align to TRBD2. Germline V gene lookup returns CDR1 SSHAT and CDR2 FNYEAQ (reference sequence). The CDR3 spans 13 residues. CDR3 DNA sequence: TGTGCTAGCAGCCAGGGACTAGTGGGAGAGCAGTACTTC. Protein: CASSQGLVGEQYF.

The chain is built from TRBV6-5 and TRBJ2-1; 11 nucleotides agree with TRBD2. Trimming took 6 bases from V and 8 from J; bases not matched to a gene: 9. CDR1 and CDR2 (germline): MNHEY, SVGAGI. This CDR3 is built from 15 residues. The CDR3 DNA reads TGTGCCAGCAGCCTTATAGCGGGAGGGCCAGATGAGCAGTTCTTC. Translation gives CASSLIAGGPDEQFF.

V gene TRBV7-2 combines with J gene TRBJ2-7; possible D gene TRBD2, 6 bases. Germline V gives CDR1 SGHTA, CDR2 FQGNSA. CDR3 length: 16 residues. The V gene lost 3 bases and the J gene lost 3 bases, with 18 bases spanning the gap. The CDR3 protein is CASSFSGRTDFYEQYF. CDR3 sequence (DNA): TGTGCCAGCAGCTTTAGCGGTCGGACCGATTTCTACGAGCAGTACTTC.

This clone was observed a single time. The V gene is TRBV28, the J gene TRBJ1-5, with D perhaps matching TRBD1 (5 bases). This CDR3 has 17 amino acids. V lost 8 bases and J 0 bases, leaving 20 bases between the germline ends. CDR1 is MDHEN and CDR2 is SYDVKM in the germline V gene. In nucleotides, the CDR3 is TGTGCCAGCGGGGTGGGTTCACAGGCTTATAGCAATCAGCCCCAGCATTTT. It is translated as CASGVGSQAYSNQPQHF.

J is TRBJ2-3 and V is TRBV7-2; D may be TRBD1 (6 bases). V lost 2 bases and J 0 bases, leaving 15 bases between the germline ends. The CDR3 extends over 17 amino acids. CDR1 is SGHTA and CDR2 is FQGNSA in the germline V gene. The chain's CDR3 is CASSLFHGQSSTDTQYF. The CDR3 DNA reads TGTGCCAGCAGCTTATTTCACGGACAGTCTAGCACAGATACGCAGTATTTT.

The J gene is TRBJ2-7, the V gene TRBV6-5, with no clear D. Germline CDR1 and CDR2: MNHEY and SVGAGI. With 6 bases removed from V and 7 bases from J, the gap between germline ends came to 22 bases. The CDR3 runs 15 residues. CDR3 loop: CASRIDAGPPREQYF. CDR3 coding DNA: TGTGCCAGCAGAATTGACGCAGGTCCCCCCAGGGAGCAGTACTTC.

The rearrangement links TRBV4-3 to TRBJ2-3, with TRBD1 matching 11 bases. In germline, CDR1 is LGHNA, CDR2 YSLEER. The CDR3 length is 17 residues. J was trimmed by 3 bases and V by 0 bases; bases with no gene match: 5. CDR3 residues: CASSQDAGTGGTDTQYF. CDR3 bases: TGCGCCAGCAGCCAAGACGCCGGGACAGGGGGAACAGATACGCAGTATTTT.

The chain employs TRBV6-6 and TRBJ2-7, with a tentative D call TRBD1 (5 bases). CDR1 and CDR2 (germline): MNHNY, SVGAGI (reference sequence). The germline V and J ends were trimmed by 2 bases and 3 bases, with 11 bases remaining between them. There are 14 residues in the CDR3. CDR3 nucleotide sequence: TGTGCCAGCAGTTACGGCCAGGGCGGCTACGAGCAGTACTTC. Protein product: CASSYGQGGYEQYF.

The V and J genes are TRBV6-5 and TRBJ1-4; 8 positions agree with TRBD1. From germline, CDR1 is MNHEY and CDR2 SVGAGI. V lost 6 bases to trimming and J lost 8 bases; unmatched junction nucleotides: 11. The CDR3 covers 15 residues. The CDR3 sequence: CASSLRGRSGEKLFF. Written as DNA, the CDR3 is TGTGCCAGCAGCCTCAGGGGGCGCTCGGGAGAAAAACTGTTTTTT.

V usage is TRBV10-3 and J usage is TRBJ1-4; the D gene is possibly TRBD1 (5 bases). The length of the CDR3 is 15 residues. From germline, CDR1 is ENHRY and CDR2 SYGVKD. V was cut by 10 bases and J by 4 bases, with 19 bases left in between. This CDR3 reads CATYGAGENNEKLFF. The CDR3, as DNA: TGTGCCACCTACGGGGCCGGGGAGAATAATGAAAAACTGTTTTTT.

This clone was recorded only once. V gene TRBV19 combines with J gene TRBJ1-3; maybe TRBD1 (6 bases). Germline lookup yields CDR1 LNHDA and CDR2 SQIVND (reference sequence). Trimming cost V 5 bases and J 0 bases, with 14 bases left between them. The CDR3 extends over 16 amino acids. CDR3: CASSWTAQSSGNTIYF. In DNA, the CDR3 is TGTGCCAGTAGTTGGACAGCTCAGAGCTCTGGAAACACCATATATTTT. Full variable domain (remainder filled in from reference TRBV19 and TRBJ1-3): DGGITQSPKYLFRKEGQNVTLSCEQNLNHDAMYWYRQDPGQGLRLIYYSQIVNDFQKGDIAEGYSVSREKKESFPLTVTSAQKNPTAFYLCASSWTAQSSGNTIYFGEGSWLTVV.